Listed below are T cell receptor beta chains from one sample, sequenced in a study of CD8+CD57+ T cells in acquired aplastic anemia. TCRdb called the reads again in MiXCR, with one record for every CDR3 protein. This table holds fewer than 200,000 distinct CDR3 sequences, around 48% found once. The source material was sorted CD4+, CD8+, or CD8+CD57+ T cells (not recorded which) from PBMCs. All receptors derive from a human donor with aplastic anemia. The CDR3 runs from the conserved cysteine through the conserved F or W. The D gene is left open where the match is weak. Size values are once, few and many counts, or a class for expanded clones, and some rows have none.

CDR3nt | CDR3aa | d_gene | v_gene | abundance | j_gene
TGCAGCCTGGGGAGGGGAGATACGCAGTATTTT | CSLGRGDTQYF | TRBD2 | TRBV29-1 | once | TRBJ2-3
TGTGCCAGCAGGGAATCACTAGCCCTTTACACAGATACGCAGTATTTT | CASRESLALYTDTQYF | NA | TRBV6-1 | NA | TRBJ2-3
TGCAGTGCTAGAGATCTGTTAGAGACCCAGTACTTC | CSARDLLETQYF | NA | TRBV20-1 | NA | TRBJ2-5
TGTGCCATCAGTGGTGCCCATTCACTAGCGGGAGGCACAGATACGCAGTATTTT | CAISGAHSLAGGTDTQYF | TRBD2 | TRBV10-3 | few | TRBJ2-3
TGCGCCAGCGTGTTGAATGAGCAGTTCTTC | CASVLNEQFF | NA | TRBV10-1 | NA | TRBJ2-1
TGTGCCAGCTCACCTGGGACAGGGGTGCATTCACCCCTCCACTTT | CASSPGTGVHSPLHF | TRBD1 | TRBV18 | many | TRBJ1-6
TGCAGTGCTAGAGGGCAGGTAGGGTACGAGCAGTACTTC | CSARGQVGYEQYF | NA | TRBV20-1 | once | TRBJ2-7
TGTGCCAGCAGCTTAGGGGGGCTAAAACTGTTTTTT | CASSLGGLKLFF | NA | TRBV7-8 | many | TRBJ1-4
TGTGCCACCAACAGGGACAGGGGCTTTCGAAGCACAGATACGCAGTATTTT | CATNRDRGFRSTDTQYF | TRBD1 | TRBV24-1 | NA | TRBJ2-3
TGTGCCAGCAGCGTAGAGCCTCATTCGGGGGGTACCTACGAGCAGTACTTC | CASSVEPHSGGTYEQYF | TRBD2 | TRBV9 | NA | TRBJ2-7
TGCAGTGCTTGGGCCGCCACTAACTATGGCTACACCTTC | CSAWAATNYGYTF | NA | TRBV20-1 | NA | TRBJ1-2
TGCAGTGCCCCCCCGGTGAGGGGGTGGGGTATGAACACTGAAGCTTTCTTT | CSAPPVRGWGMNTEAFF | NA | TRBV20-1 | many | TRBJ1-1
TGCAGCGTTGTCAGTAGCCCTCAAGAGACCCAGTACTTC | CSVVSSPQETQYF | NA | TRBV29-1 | NA | TRBJ2-5
TGTGCCGGCAGCCAAGGCCGGACAGTGAACACTGAAGCTTTCTTT | CAGSQGRTVNTEAFF | NA | TRBV4-2 | NA | TRBJ1-1
TGTGCCACCGAGACAGGGGGCCGTGGCTACACCTTC | CATETGGRGYTF | TRBD1 | TRBV10-3 | many | TRBJ1-2
TGTGCCATCAGTGAGTCGAAAGCAGGGGCGCCTGAAAAACTGTTTTTT | CAISESKAGAPEKLFF | NA | TRBV10-3 | many | TRBJ1-4
TGCAGTGCTAGTTTAGGGAACGGCGAGCAGTACTTC | CSASLGNGEQYF | NA | TRBV20-1 | NA | TRBJ2-7
TGTGCCAGCAGCCTTCACATCTCCTACGAGCAGTACTTC | CASSLHISYEQYF | NA | TRBV6-1 | many | TRBJ2-7
TGCAGCGCCGCGACAGGGGTGAACACTGAAGCTTTCTTT | CSAATGVNTEAFF | TRBD1 | TRBV29-1 | many | TRBJ1-1